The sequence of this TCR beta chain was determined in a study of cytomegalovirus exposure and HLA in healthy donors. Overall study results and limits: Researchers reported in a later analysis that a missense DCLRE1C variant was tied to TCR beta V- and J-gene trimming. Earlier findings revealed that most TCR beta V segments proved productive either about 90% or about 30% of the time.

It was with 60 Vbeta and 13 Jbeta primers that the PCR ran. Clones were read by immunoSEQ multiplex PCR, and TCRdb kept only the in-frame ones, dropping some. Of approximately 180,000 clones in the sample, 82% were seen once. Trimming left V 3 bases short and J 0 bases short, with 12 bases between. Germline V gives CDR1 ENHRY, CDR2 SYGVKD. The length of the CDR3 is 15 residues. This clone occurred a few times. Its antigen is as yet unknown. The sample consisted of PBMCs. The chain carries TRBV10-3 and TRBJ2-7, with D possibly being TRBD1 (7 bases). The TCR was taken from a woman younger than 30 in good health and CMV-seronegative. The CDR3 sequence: CAISDPGGSSYEQYV. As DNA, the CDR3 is TGTGCCATCAGTGATCCAGGGGGGAGCTCCTACGAGCAGTACGTC.